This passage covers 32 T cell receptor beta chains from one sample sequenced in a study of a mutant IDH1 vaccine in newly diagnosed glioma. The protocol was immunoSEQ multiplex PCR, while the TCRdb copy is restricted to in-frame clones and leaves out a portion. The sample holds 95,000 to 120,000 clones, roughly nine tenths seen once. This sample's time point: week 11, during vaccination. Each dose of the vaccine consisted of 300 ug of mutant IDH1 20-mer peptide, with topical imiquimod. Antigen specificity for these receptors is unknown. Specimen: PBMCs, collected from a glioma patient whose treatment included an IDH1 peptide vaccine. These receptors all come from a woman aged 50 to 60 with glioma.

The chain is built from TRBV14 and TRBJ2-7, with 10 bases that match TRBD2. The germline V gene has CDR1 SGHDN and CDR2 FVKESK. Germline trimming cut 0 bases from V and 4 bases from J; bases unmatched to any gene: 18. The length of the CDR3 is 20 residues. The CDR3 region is CASSQDLSGTSVAPGYEQYF. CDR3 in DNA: TGTGCCAGCAGCCAAGACCTTTCCGGGACTAGCGTCGCCCCGGGGTACGAGCAGTACTTC.

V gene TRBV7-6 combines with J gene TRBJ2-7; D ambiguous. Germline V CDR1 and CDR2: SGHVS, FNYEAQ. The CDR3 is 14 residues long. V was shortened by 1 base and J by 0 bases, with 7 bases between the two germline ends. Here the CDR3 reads CASSLGAASYEQYF. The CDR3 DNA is TGTGCCAGCAGCTTAGGGGCCGCCTCCTACGAGCAGTACTTC.

The CDR3 coding sequence is TGTGCCAGCAGCCCCCCGGACAGCCGCGAGCAGTACTTC. Amino acids: CASSPPDSREQYF. The chain has TRBV27 and TRBJ2-5, with a weak D call TRBD1 (6 bases). TRBJ2-7 explains the end of the DNA better; the J call may be wrong. The germline V gene encodes CDR1 MNHEY and CDR2 SMNVEV (reference sequence). The CDR3 consists of 13 residues.

The CDR3 protein is CASSDPGRRRSYNEQFF. CDR3 bases: TGTGCCAGCAGCGACCCGGGACGCAGGAGATCGTACAATGAGCAGTTCTTC. The V and J genes are TRBV9 and TRBJ2-1, with D perhaps being TRBD1 or TRBD2 (5 bases each). This CDR3 is built from 17 residues. Looked up from germline, CDR1 is SGDLS and CDR2 is YYNGEE. Trimming stripped 3 bases from V and 4 bases from J, with 20 bases between. Full variable domain (missing parts from reference TRBV9 and TRBJ2-1): DSGVTQTPKHLITATGQRVTLRCSPRSGDLSVYWYQQSLDQGLQFLIQYYNGEERAKGNILERFSAQQFPDLHSELNLSSLELGDSALYFCASSDPGRRRSYNEQFFGPGTRLTVL.

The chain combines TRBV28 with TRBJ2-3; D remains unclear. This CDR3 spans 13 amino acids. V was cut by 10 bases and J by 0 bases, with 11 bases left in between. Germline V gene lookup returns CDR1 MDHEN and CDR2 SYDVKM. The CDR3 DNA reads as TGTGCCACCAGAACTCCTAGCACAGATACGCAGTATTTT. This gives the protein CATRTPSTDTQYF.

The DNA of the CDR3 is TGTGCCAGCACAAAACAGGGTCGGTGGGGGAACACTGAAGCTTTCTTT. Translating gives CASTKQGRWGNTEAFF. The V and J genes are TRBV7-9 and TRBJ1-1; maybe TRBD1 (6 bases). Germline CDR1 is SEHNR and CDR2 is FQNEAQ (reference sequence). The CDR3 has 16 amino acids. The V and J ends lost 7 bases and 1 base respectively, with 19 bases between them.

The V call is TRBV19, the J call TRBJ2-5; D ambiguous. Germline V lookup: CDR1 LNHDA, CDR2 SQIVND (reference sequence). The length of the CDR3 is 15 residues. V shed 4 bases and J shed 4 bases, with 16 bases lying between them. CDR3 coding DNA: TGTGCCAGTAGTAACACAGTTGGGCGAGGAGAGACCCAGTACTTC. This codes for CASSNTVGRGETQYF.

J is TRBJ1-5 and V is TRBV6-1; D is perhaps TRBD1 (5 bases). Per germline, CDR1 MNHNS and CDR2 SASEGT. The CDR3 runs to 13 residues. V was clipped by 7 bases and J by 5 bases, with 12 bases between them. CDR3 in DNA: TGTGCCAGCATCTCCTGGGGGGATCAGCCCCAGCATTTT. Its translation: CASISWGDQPQHF.

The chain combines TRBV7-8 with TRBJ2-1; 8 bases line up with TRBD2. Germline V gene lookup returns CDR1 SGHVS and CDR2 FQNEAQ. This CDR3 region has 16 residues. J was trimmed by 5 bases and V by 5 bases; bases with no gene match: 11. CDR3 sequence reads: CASSPGGLAGHNEQFF. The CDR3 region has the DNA TGTGCCAGCAGCCCGGGGGGGCTAGCGGGCCACAATGAGCAGTTCTTC.

The CDR3 DNA sequence: TGTGCCAGCAGCCTATACACCGGGGAGCTGTTTTTT. Translated, it gives CASSLYTGELFF. V gene TRBV6-5 combines with J gene TRBJ2-2; unclear D gene. This CDR3 has 12 amino acids. CDR1 is MNHEY, CDR2 SVGAGI, per germline. V was trimmed by 6 bases and J by 3 bases, leaving 5 bases between them.

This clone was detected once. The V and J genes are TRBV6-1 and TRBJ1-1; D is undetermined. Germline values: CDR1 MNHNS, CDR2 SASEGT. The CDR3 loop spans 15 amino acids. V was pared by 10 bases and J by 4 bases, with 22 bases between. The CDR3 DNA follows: TGTGCCACCTCAACCTTAAGTGGGCACGGCACTGAAGCTTTCTTT. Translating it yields CATSTLSGHGTEAFF.

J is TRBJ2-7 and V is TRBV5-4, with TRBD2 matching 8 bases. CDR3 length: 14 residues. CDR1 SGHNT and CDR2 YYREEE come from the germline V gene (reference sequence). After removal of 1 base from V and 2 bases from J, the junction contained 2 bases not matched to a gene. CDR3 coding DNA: TGTGCCAGCAGCTTGTCTAGCGGGCCCTACGAGCAGTACTTC. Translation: CASSLSSGPYEQYF.

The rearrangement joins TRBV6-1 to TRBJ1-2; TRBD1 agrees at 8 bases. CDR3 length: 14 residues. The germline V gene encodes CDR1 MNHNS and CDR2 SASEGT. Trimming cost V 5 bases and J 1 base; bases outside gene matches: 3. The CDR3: CASSRTGNNYGYTF. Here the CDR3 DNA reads TGTGCCAGCAGTCGGACAGGGAATAACTATGGCTACACCTTC.

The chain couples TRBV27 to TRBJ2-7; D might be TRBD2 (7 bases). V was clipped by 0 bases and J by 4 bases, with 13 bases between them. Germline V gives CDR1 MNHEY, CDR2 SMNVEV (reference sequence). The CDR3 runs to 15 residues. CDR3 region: CASSLSMGGGYEQYF. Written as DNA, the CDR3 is TGTGCCAGCAGTTTATCGATGGGAGGGGGGTACGAGCAGTACTTC.

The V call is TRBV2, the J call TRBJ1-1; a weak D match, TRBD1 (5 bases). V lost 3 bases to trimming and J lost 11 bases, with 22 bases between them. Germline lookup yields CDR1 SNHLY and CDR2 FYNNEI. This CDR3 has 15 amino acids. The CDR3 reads CASSERLGVVVFAFF. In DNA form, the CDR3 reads TGTGCCAGCAGTGAGCGGTTGGGGGTAGTGGTTTTTGCTTTCTTT.

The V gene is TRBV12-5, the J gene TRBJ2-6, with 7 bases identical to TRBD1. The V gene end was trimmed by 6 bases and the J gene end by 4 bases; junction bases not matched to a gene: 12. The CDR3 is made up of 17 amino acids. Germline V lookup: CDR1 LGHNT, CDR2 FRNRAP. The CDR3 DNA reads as TGTGCTAGTGGCCCCAACGGGACAGCGGCAGGGGCCAACGTCCTGACTTTC. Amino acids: CASGPNGTAAGANVLTF.

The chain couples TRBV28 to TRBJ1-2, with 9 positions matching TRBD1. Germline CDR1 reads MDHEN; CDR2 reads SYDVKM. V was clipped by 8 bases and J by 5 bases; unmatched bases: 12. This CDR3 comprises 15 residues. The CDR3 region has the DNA TGTGCCAGCGGTGGACAGGGGAGCTCCCTATATGGCTACACCTTC. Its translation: CASGGQGSSLYGYTF.

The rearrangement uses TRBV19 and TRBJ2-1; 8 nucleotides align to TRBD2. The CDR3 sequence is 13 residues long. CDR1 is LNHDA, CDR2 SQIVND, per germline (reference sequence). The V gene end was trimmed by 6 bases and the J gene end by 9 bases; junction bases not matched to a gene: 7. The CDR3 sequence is CASSNGLAGEQFF. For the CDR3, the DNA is TGTGCCAGTAGCAATGGACTAGCCGGTGAGCAGTTCTTC. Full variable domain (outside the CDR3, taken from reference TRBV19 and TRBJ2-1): DGGITQSPKYLFRKEGQNVTLSCEQNLNHDAMYWYRQDPGQGLRLIYYSQIVNDFQKGDIAEGYSVSREKKESFPLTVTSAQKNPTAFYLCASSNGLAGEQFFGPGTRLTVL.

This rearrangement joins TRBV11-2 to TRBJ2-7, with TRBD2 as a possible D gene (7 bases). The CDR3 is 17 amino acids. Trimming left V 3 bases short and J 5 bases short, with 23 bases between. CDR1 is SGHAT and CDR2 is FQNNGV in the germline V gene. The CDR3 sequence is CASSFTGTTVGGNEQYF. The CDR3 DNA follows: TGTGCCAGCAGCTTCACCGGGACTACCGTAGGGGGGAACGAGCAGTACTTC.

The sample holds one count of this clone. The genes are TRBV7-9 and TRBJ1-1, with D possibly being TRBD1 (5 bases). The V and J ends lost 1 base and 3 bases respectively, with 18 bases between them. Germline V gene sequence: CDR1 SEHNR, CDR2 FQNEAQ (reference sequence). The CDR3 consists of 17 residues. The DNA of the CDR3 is TGTGCCAGCAGCTTAGTCCCGGGGGGTCGCTGGGACACTGAAGCTTTCTTT. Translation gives CASSLVPGGRWDTEAFF.

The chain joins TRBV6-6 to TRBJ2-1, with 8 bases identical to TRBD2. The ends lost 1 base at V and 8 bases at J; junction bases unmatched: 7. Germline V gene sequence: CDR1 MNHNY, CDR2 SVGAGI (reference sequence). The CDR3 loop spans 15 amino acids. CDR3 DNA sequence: TGTGCCAGCAGTTACTTCGGGAGGGCCGAAGATGAGCAGTTCTTC. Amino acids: CASSYFGRAEDEQFF.

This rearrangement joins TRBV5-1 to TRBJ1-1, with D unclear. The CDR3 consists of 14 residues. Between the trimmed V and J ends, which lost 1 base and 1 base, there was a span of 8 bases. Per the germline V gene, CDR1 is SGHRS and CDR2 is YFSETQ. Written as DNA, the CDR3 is TGCGCCAGCAGCTTGCTCCGGGAGAACACTGAAGCTTTCTTT. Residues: CASSLLRENTEAFF. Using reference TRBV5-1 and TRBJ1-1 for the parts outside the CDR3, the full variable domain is KAGVTQTPRYLIKTRGQQVTLSCSPISGHRSVSWYQQTPGQGLQFLFEYFSETQRNKGNFPGRFSGRQFSNSRSEMNVSTLELGDSALYLCASSLLRENTEAFFGQGTRLTVV.

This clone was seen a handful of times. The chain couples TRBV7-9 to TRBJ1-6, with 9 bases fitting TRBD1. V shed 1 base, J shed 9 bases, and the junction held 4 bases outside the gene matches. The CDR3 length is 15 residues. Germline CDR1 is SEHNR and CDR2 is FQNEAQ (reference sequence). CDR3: CASSLETGGSSPLHF. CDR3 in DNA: TGTGCCAGCAGCTTAGAGACAGGGGGTAGTTCACCCCTCCACTTT. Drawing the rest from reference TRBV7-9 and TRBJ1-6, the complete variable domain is DTGVSQNPRHKITKRGQNVTFRCDPISEHNRLYWYRQTLGQGPEFLTYFQNEAQLEKSRLLSDRFSAERPKGSFSTLEIQRTEQGDSAMYLCASSLETGGSSPLHFGNGTRLTVT.

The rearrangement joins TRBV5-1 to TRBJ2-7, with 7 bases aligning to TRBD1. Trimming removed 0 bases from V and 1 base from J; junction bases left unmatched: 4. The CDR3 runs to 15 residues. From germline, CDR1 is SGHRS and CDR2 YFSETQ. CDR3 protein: CASSLVTGLSYEQYF. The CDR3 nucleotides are TGCGCCAGCAGCTTGGTGACAGGGTTATCCTACGAGCAGTACTTC.

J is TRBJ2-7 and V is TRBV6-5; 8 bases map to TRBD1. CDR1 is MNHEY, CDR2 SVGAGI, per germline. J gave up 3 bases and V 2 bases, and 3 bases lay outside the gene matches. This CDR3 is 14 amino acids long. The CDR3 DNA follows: TGTGCCAGCAGTTACACGGGACAGGACTACGAGCAGTACTTC. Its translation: CASSYTGQDYEQYF.

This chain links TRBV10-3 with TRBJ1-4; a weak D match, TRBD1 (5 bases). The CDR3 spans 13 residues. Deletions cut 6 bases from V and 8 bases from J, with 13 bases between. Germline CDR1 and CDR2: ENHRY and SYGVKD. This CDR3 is CAISPTGGEKLFF. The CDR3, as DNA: TGTGCCATCAGCCCTACAGGTGGCGAAAAACTGTTTTTT.

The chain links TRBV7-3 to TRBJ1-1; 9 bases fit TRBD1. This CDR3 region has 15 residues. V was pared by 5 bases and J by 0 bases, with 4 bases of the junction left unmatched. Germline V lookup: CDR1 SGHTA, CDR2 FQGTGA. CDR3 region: CASSHTGGLNTEAFF. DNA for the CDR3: TGTGCCAGCAGCCATACAGGGGGCCTGAACACTGAAGCTTTCTTT.

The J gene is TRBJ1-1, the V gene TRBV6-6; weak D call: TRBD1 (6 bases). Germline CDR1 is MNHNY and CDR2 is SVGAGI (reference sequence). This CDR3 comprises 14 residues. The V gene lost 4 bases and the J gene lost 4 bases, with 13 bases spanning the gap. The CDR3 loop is CASSSTGMGTEAFF. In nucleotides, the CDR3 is TGTGCCAGCAGTTCCACAGGGATGGGCACTGAAGCTTTCTTT.

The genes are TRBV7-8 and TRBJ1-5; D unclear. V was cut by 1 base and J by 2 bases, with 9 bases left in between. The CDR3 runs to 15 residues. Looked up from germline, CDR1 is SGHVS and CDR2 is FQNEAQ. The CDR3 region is CASSLGGRGNQPQHF. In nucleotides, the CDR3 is TGTGCCAGCAGCTTAGGGGGAAGAGGCAATCAGCCCCAGCATTTT.

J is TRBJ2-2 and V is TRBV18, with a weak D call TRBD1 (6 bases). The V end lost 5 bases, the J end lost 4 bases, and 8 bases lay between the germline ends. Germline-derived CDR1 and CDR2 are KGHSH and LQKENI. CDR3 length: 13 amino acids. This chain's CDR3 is CASSWTVTGELFF. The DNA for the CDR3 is TGTGCCAGCTCATGGACAGTCACCGGGGAGCTGTTTTTT. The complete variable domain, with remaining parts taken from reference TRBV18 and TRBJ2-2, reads NAGVMQNPRHLVRRRGQEARLRCSPMKGHSHVYWYRQLPEEGLKFMVYLQKENIIDESGMPKERFSAEFPKEGPSILRIQQVVRGDSAAYFCASSWTVTGELFFGEGSRLTVL.

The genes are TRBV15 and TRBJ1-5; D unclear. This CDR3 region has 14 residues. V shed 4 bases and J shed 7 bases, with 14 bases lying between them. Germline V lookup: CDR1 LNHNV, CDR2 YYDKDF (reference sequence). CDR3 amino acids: CATSNGGRRQPQHF. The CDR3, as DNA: TGTGCCACCAGCAACGGCGGGAGGCGGCAGCCCCAGCATTTT.

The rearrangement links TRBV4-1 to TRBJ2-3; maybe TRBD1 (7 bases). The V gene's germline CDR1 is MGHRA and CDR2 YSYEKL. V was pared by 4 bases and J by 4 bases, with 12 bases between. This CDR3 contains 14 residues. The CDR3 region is CASSPGGGADTQYF. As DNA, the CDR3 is TGCGCCAGCAGCCCTGGAGGGGGCGCAGATACGCAGTATTTT.